These 32 T cell receptor beta chains came from one sample sequenced in a study of shared clonotypes between healthy human individuals. Here immunoSEQ multiplex PCR was the method, and the copy in TCRdb shows in-frame clones only, minus some. The table has about 820,000 clones, about 92% seen once. CD8 cells regarded as naive lacked CD45RO, were positively chosen for CCR7, and omitted terminally differentiated effector memory CD45RA+ cells. The sample was naive CD8+ T cells sorted from blood. The receptors come from a man in his thirties or forties in good health.

This chain links TRBV12-2 with TRBJ2-3; the table's D call TRBD2 went unverified against the DNA. TRBV12-2 is flagged as a pseudogene. The CDR3 is made up of 12 amino acids. The CDR3 here is CASGTGGDTQYF. In DNA, the CDR3 is TGTGCAAGTGGAACGGGAGGAGATACGCAGTATTTT.

V and J are TRBV9 and TRBJ1-1; D may be TRBD1 (6 bases). The length of the CDR3 is 16 residues. Trimming shortened V by 4 bases and J by 3 bases, and 19 bases separated the two germline ends. Germline-derived CDR1 and CDR2 are SGDLS and YYNGEE. The CDR3 DNA reads TGTGCCAGCAGCCCGGGGGCAACTCAGGGTTACACTGAAGCTTTCTTT. This gives the protein CASSPGATQGYTEAFF.

This rearrangement joins TRBV5-4 to TRBJ2-1; 10 positions agree with TRBD1. CDR3 length: 15 amino acids. Germline V CDR1 and CDR2: SGHNT, YYREEE (reference sequence). The V segment lost 3 bases and the J segment 4 bases; nucleotides outside the gene matches: 4. CDR3 region: CASSSPGQGYNEQFF. Here the CDR3 DNA reads TGTGCCAGCAGCTCACCGGGACAGGGGTACAATGAGCAGTTCTTC.

The V call is TRBV7-9, the J call TRBJ2-7; TRBD2 aligns across 13 bases. V lost 5 bases to trimming and J lost 6 bases; unmatched junction nucleotides: 13. The CDR3 extends over 17 amino acids. CDR1 is SEHNR, CDR2 FQNEAQ, per germline (reference sequence). CDR3 sequence reads: CASSPRTSGSAALEQYF. The CDR3 DNA follows: TGTGCCAGCAGCCCTCGGACTAGCGGGAGCGCAGCACTCGAGCAGTACTTC.

The V and J genes are TRBV27 and TRBJ1-4; D is unclear. The CDR3 length is 18 residues. From germline, CDR1 is MNHEY and CDR2 SMNVEV (reference sequence). V lost 10 bases and J 3 bases, leaving 27 bases between the germline ends. CDR3 coding DNA: TGTGCCACTGCCCCGAAGGATGTCAGGTCCCTCGCTAATGAAAAACTGTTTTTT. Amino acid sequence: CATAPKDVRSLANEKLFF. Together with reference TRBV27 and TRBJ1-4, the CDR3 gives the full variable domain: EAQVTQNPRYLITVTGKKLTVTCSQNMNHEYMSWYRQDPGLGLRQIYYSMNVEVTDKGDVPEGYKVSRKEKRNFPLILESPSPNQTSLYFCATAPKDVRSLANEKLFFGSGTQLSVL.

This CDR3 reads CASSFRAGDTEAFF. Written as DNA, the CDR3 is TGTGCCAGCAGCTTCCGAGCGGGGGACACTGAAGCTTTCTTT. The chain uses TRBV5-4 and TRBJ1-1; perhaps TRBD1 as D (5 bases). CDR1 is SGHNT and CDR2 is YYREEE in the germline V gene (reference sequence). The CDR3 is 14 residues long. V was shortened by 2 bases and J by 3 bases, with 11 bases between the two germline ends.

This chain joins TRBV4-1 and TRBJ2-7; D unclear. The germline V and J ends were trimmed by 0 bases and 1 base, with 13 bases remaining between them. The CDR3 length is 16 residues. Germline values: CDR1 MGHRA, CDR2 YSYEKL. The CDR3 region is CASSQDPVGWSYEQYF. The CDR3 DNA reads TGCGCCAGCAGCCAAGATCCTGTGGGATGGTCCTACGAGCAGTACTTC.

The chain couples TRBV19 to TRBJ1-5, with D hard to call. The V gene lost 3 bases and the J gene lost 6 bases, with 6 bases spanning the gap. Germline values: CDR1 LNHDA, CDR2 SQIVND (reference sequence). CDR3 size: 12 residues. CDR3 loop: CASSIGLQPQHF. The CDR3 DNA follows: TGTGCCAGTAGTATCGGACTTCAGCCCCAGCATTTT.

This sequence joins TRBV7-9 and TRBJ2-1; 10 positions match TRBD2. Germline V lookup: CDR1 SEHNR, CDR2 FQNEAQ (reference sequence). J was trimmed by 6 bases and V by 3 bases; bases with no gene match: 8. The CDR3 is made up of 16 amino acids. The CDR3 loop is CASSFPLLAGLNEQFF. Written as DNA, the CDR3 is TGTGCCAGCAGCTTTCCCCTACTAGCGGGACTCAATGAGCAGTTCTTC. The complete variable domain, with remaining parts taken from reference TRBV7-9 and TRBJ2-1, reads DTGVSQNPRHKITKRGQNVTFRCDPISEHNRLYWYRQTLGQGPEFLTYFQNEAQLEKSRLLSDRFSAERPKGSFSTLEIQRTEQGDSAMYLCASSFPLLAGLNEQFFGPGTRLTVL.

This chain uses TRBV10-3 with TRBJ2-2, with D hard to call. This CDR3 contains 13 residues. Germline lookup yields CDR1 ENHRY and CDR2 SYGVKD. V was cut by 8 bases and J by 0 bases, with 7 bases left in between. CDR3 DNA: TGTGCCATCTACGTTGCGAACACCGGGGAGCTGTTTTTT. It translates to CAIYVANTGELFF.

J is TRBJ2-7 and V is TRBV9, with D unclear. Germline lookup yields CDR1 SGDLS and CDR2 YYNGEE. V lost 3 bases and J lost 2, with 6 bases in between. The CDR3 has 12 residues. The CDR3 sequence is CASSGAAYEQYF. The CDR3, as DNA: TGTGCCAGCAGCGGGGCAGCCTACGAGCAGTACTTC.

CDR3 sequence: CASSLDGVQGLDEQYF. CDR3 coding DNA: TGTGCCAGCAGCTTAGATGGGGTTCAGGGACTCGACGAGCAGTACTTC. The J gene is TRBJ2-7, the V gene TRBV11-3, with D possibly TRBD2 on 6 matching bases. This CDR3 has 16 residues. With 0 bases removed from V and 5 bases from J, the gap between germline ends came to 17 bases. In germline, CDR1 is SGHNT, CDR2 YENEEA. Filled out from reference TRBV11-3 and TRBJ2-7, the complete variable domain reads EAGVVQSPRYKIIEKKQPVAFWCNPISGHNTLYWYLQNLGQGPELLIRYENEEAVDDSQLPKDRFSAERLKGVDSTLKIQPAELGDSAVYLCASSLDGVQGLDEQYFGPGTRLTVT.

CDR3 protein: CASSLSGQGVLGADEQYF. The CDR3, as DNA: TGTGCCAGCTCACTGTCAGGACAGGGGGTGTTGGGGGCCGACGAGCAGTACTTC. This chain links TRBV18 with TRBJ2-7; TRBD1 matches 10 bases. CDR3 length: 18 residues. The germline V gene has CDR1 KGHSH and CDR2 LQKENI. The J segment lost 5 bases and the V segment lost 4 bases, leaving 17 bases of the junction unmatched.

This chain links TRBV13 with TRBJ2-1; 10 nucleotides agree with TRBD1. Per the germline V gene, CDR1 is PRHDT and CDR2 is FYEKMQ (reference sequence). V shed 5 bases, J shed 4 bases, and the junction held 5 bases outside the gene matches. This CDR3 has 15 residues. This CDR3 reads CASSQRDRGYNEQFF. For the CDR3, the DNA is TGTGCCAGCAGCCAAAGGGACAGGGGTTACAATGAGCAGTTCTTC.

The chain recombines TRBV7-9 with TRBJ1-2; TRBD1 aligns across 7 bases. J lost 4 bases, V lost 1 base, and 3 bases had no gene match. The CDR3 sequence is 14 residues long. The germline V gene encodes CDR1 SEHNR and CDR2 FQNEAQ (reference sequence). The CDR3 here is CASSLGGGLYGYTF. The CDR3 coding sequence is TGTGCCAGCAGCTTAGGAGGGGGCCTCTATGGCTACACCTTC.

Note on this clone: The junction differs from germline at one of its ends, possibly a read error. J is TRBJ1-1 and V is TRBV7-9, with 9 bases fitting TRBD1. This CDR3 is 13 amino acids long. Per the germline V gene, CDR1 is SEHNR and CDR2 is FQNEAQ (reference sequence). CDR3 sequence reads: CASSGTGNAEAFF. CDR3 DNA sequence: TGTGCCAGCAGCGGGACAGGGAACGCTGAAGCTTTCTTT.

This clone was seen a few times. Different DNA sequences within this sample yield the same CDR3. The J gene is TRBJ2-7, the V gene TRBV5-6; the match to TRBD2 covers 11 bases. The germline CDR1 and CDR2 sequences are SGHDT and YYEEEE. This CDR3 contains 15 residues. With 0 bases clipped from V and 4 bases from J, the junction kept 3 bases outside the gene matches. In DNA, the CDR3 is TGTGCCAGCAGCTTGGGACTAGCGGGACTGTACGAGCAGTACTTC. This codes for CASSLGLAGLYEQYF.

The chain employs TRBV18 and TRBJ1-1; 9 bases align to TRBD1. Germline V lookup: CDR1 KGHSH, CDR2 LQKENI. This CDR3 has 14 residues. V dropped 6 bases and J dropped 5; count of bases not matched to a gene: 7. The CDR3 DNA sequence: TGTGCCAGCTCGCTACGGACAGGGGAGACTGAAGCTTTCTTT. Translated, it gives CASSLRTGETEAFF.

CDR3 sequence reads: CASSQVDSTYNEQFF. In DNA, the CDR3 is TGCGCCAGCAGCCAAGTGGACAGCACCTACAATGAGCAGTTCTTC. The chain uses TRBV4-3 and TRBJ2-1; possibly TRBD1 for D (6 bases). Trimming removed 1 base at V and 2 bases at J, with 9 bases between. CDR3 length equals 15 residues. Germline V lookup: CDR1 LGHNA, CDR2 YSLEER.

The rearrangement uses TRBV6-6 and TRBJ2-7; either TRBD1 or TRBD2 may fit D (5 bases each). CDR1 MNHNY and CDR2 SVGAGI come from the germline V gene (reference sequence). Trimming removed 6 bases from V and 5 bases from J, with 14 bases in between. The CDR3 runs 13 residues. The CDR3 loop is CASSGAGFHEQYF. The CDR3 coding sequence is TGTGCCAGCAGCGGGGCAGGGTTCCACGAGCAGTACTTC.

V is TRBV29-1 and J is TRBJ2-7; possibly TRBD1 for D (5 bases). The germline V gene has CDR1 SQVTM and CDR2 ANQGSEA. V was clipped by 4 bases and J by 3 bases, with 13 bases between them. The CDR3 covers 13 residues. CDR3 bases: TGCAGCGTTGCCTGGCAGGGTAGCTACGAGCAGTACTTC. Its protein product is CSVAWQGSYEQYF.

This clone was detected only a few times. V and J are TRBV27 and TRBJ1-1; D unclear. CDR1 and CDR2 (germline): MNHEY, SMNVEV (reference sequence). The CDR3 has 15 amino acids. V lost 0 bases and J lost 0, with 8 bases in between. CDR3 DNA sequence: TGTGCCAGCAGTTTATCTGGCAACATGAACACTGAAGCTTTCTTT. It specifies CASSLSGNMNTEAFF.

The V gene is TRBV4-1, the J gene TRBJ2-7; maybe TRBD1 (6 bases). Trimming left V 0 bases short and J 2 bases short, with 11 bases between. Germline V gene data show CDR1 as MGHRA and CDR2 as YSYEKL. The CDR3 totals 15 residues. This chain's CDR3 is CASSQEDRSTYEQYF. CDR3 sequence (DNA): TGCGCCAGCAGCCAAGAGGACAGATCGACCTACGAGCAGTACTTC.

The chain couples TRBV19 to TRBJ2-7; TRBD2 aligns across 10 bases. The CDR3 is made up of 14 amino acids. The ends lost 4 bases at V and 3 bases at J; junction bases unmatched: 3. Germline CDR1 and CDR2: LNHDA and SQIVND (reference sequence). The CDR3 region has the DNA TGTGCCAGTAGTACTAGCGGGAGCCACTACGAGCAGTACTTC. This encodes CASSTSGSHYEQYF.

This clone was recorded once. The chain combines TRBV7-9 with TRBJ2-1, with 9 nucleotides matching TRBD2. The CDR3 is 17 residues long. CDR1 and CDR2 (germline): SEHNR, FQNEAQ (reference sequence). J gave up 5 bases and V 1 base, and 9 bases lay outside the gene matches. The chain's CDR3 is CASSLDSSGSLNNEQFF. Here the CDR3 DNA reads TGTGCCAGCAGCTTAGACAGTAGCGGGAGTCTCAACAATGAGCAGTTCTTC.

The V call is TRBV14, the J call TRBJ1-4, with 9 bases identical to TRBD1. The germline gives CDR1 SGHDN, CDR2 FVKESK. This CDR3 contains 17 residues. J was trimmed by 0 bases and V by 4 bases; bases with no gene match: 6. Here the CDR3 reads CASSLSGTGTTNEKLFF. CDR3 DNA: TGTGCCAGCAGCCTATCCGGGACAGGGACAACTAATGAAAAACTGTTTTTT.

This chain joins TRBV19 and TRBJ1-1; possibly TRBD1 for D (6 bases). The V end lost 6 bases, the J end lost 5 bases, and 13 bases lay between the germline ends. The germline V gene encodes CDR1 LNHDA and CDR2 SQIVND (reference sequence). The CDR3 is 13 residues long. The chain's CDR3 is CASRVQGGTEAFF. CDR3 sequence (DNA): TGTGCCAGTAGGGTACAGGGAGGGACTGAAGCTTTCTTT.

On this clone: At one end, the junction sequence differs from germline, possibly due to a read error. The chain has TRBV4-3 and TRBJ1-2; 10 positions match TRBD1. The V gene's germline CDR1 is LGHNA and CDR2 YSLEER. This CDR3 region has 18 residues. CDR3 amino acids: CASSQGPGQGLQNYGYTF. DNA of the CDR3: TGCGCCAGCAGTCAAGGCCCGGGACAGGGGTTGCAAAACTATGGCTACACCTTC.

The J gene is TRBJ1-2, the V gene TRBV19, with D maybe TRBD1 (6 bases). The V gene's germline CDR1 is LNHDA and CDR2 SQIVND (reference sequence). The CDR3 loop spans 12 amino acids. V lost 10 bases, J lost 4 bases, and 13 bases lay in between. CDR3 sequence: CATTTGFYGYTF. Written as DNA, the CDR3 is TGTGCCACCACCACAGGGTTCTATGGCTACACCTTC.

This clone showed up just once. This chain joins TRBV7-9 and TRBJ1-1; D perhaps matches TRBD1 (5 bases). The CDR3 is 15 residues long. The germline V gene has CDR1 SEHNR and CDR2 FQNEAQ (reference sequence). The ends were cut back, 5 bases at V and 1 base at J, with 14 bases in the middle. In DNA form, the CDR3 reads TGTGCCAGCAGCCCGGGGAGGGGCGAGAACACTGAAGCTTTCTTT. It yields the protein CASSPGRGENTEAFF.

The chain carries TRBV9 and TRBJ2-7; a possible D gene is TRBD2 (6 bases). The CDR3 contains 14 residues. Germline lookup yields CDR1 SGDLS and CDR2 YYNGEE. V was shortened by 5 bases and J by 0 bases, with 12 bases between the two germline ends. CDR3 protein: CASSDTGSSYEQYF. CDR3 DNA: TGTGCCAGCAGTGATACCGGGAGCTCCTACGAGCAGTACTTC.

The chain has TRBV9 and TRBJ2-7; 7 nucleotides align to TRBD1. Germline trimming cut 4 bases from V and 1 base from J; bases unmatched to any gene: 8. This CDR3 has 15 amino acids. CDR1 and CDR2 (germline): SGDLS, YYNGEE. The CDR3 sequence is CASSRTGQSSYEQYF. The CDR3 DNA sequence: TGTGCCAGCAGCCGTACGGGACAGAGTTCCTACGAGCAGTACTTC. The entire variable domain, with the rest obtained from reference TRBV9 and TRBJ2-7, is as follows: DSGVTQTPKHLITATGQRVTLRCSPRSGDLSVYWYQQSLDQGLQFLIQYYNGEERAKGNILERFSAQQFPDLHSELNLSSLELGDSALYFCASSRTGQSSYEQYFGPGTRLTVT.